The rows below give T cell receptor beta chains drawn from one sample of a study of PD-L1 blockade in urothelial cancer. Assay used: immunoSEQ multiplex PCR; TCRdb lists only in-frame clones, some missing. The sample consists of about 130,000 clones, approximately 85% of them appearing once. Sequences were derived from PBMCs, sampled around atezolizumab (anti-PD-L1) treatment. These receptors all stem from a man aged 45 to 65 with urothelial cancer. CDR3s include the opening cysteine and the closing phenylalanine or tryptophan. Each record gives: CDR3 length, D gene, clone size, V gene, J gene, CDR3 DNA, CDR3 protein. The D gene is left open where the match is weak. Clone size is given for some rows only: seen once, a few or many times, or a class if the clone is expanded.

11,-,-,TRBV28,TRBJ1-4,TGTGCCAGCGAGGGGGGGGAAAAACTGTTTTTT,CASEGGEKLFF
16,TRBD2,-,TRBV2,TRBJ2-5,TGTGCCAGCAGTGACCCAGCGGGAGGGTACTTAGAGACCCAGTACTTC,CASSDPAGGYLETQYF
11,-,-,TRBV7-9,TRBJ2-7,TGTGCCAGTCTTGGGGGGTACGAGCAGTACTTC,CASLGGYEQYF
18,TRBD1,-,TRBV28,TRBJ1-5,TGTGCCAGCAGCTATAACCGGGACAGGGACGATGGCAATCAGCCCCAGCATTTT,CASSYNRDRDDGNQPQHF
18,TRBD2,-,TRBV11-1,TRBJ2-1,TGTGCCAGCAGCTTAGGGCCCAACTTAGCGGGGCACTACAATGAGCAGTTCTTC,CASSLGPNLAGHYNEQFF
16,TRBD1,-,TRBV5-1,TRBJ1-6,TGCGCCAGCAGCGAAGACGGGACAGGACTTAATTCACCCCTCCACTTT,CASSEDGTGLNSPLHF
14,-,-,TRBV5-4,TRBJ2-1,TGTGCCAGCAGCCGGGAGTCTGGCTACAATGAGCAGTTCTTC,CASSRESGYNEQFF
15,TRBD2,few,TRBV27,TRBJ2-7,TGTGCCAGCAGTCGGCAAGCGGGAGTACGCTACGAGCAGTACTTC,CASSRQAGVRYEQYF
14,TRBD1,-,TRBV19,TRBJ2-7,TGTGCCAGTAGTTTCCGGGACAGGGCCTACGAGCAGTACTTC,CASSFRDRAYEQYF
12,-,-,TRBV28,TRBJ2-7,TGTGCCAGCAGCCAAGGACAGTACGAGCAGTACTTC,CASSQGQYEQYF
14,TRBD1,-,TRBV6-1,TRBJ2-3,TGTGCCAGCAGCTGGACAGGGCTCACAGATACGCAGTATTTT,CASSWTGLTDTQYF
13,-,few,TRBV7-3,TRBJ2-5,TGTGCCAGCAGCTTAATTTCGGGTGAGACCCAGTACTTC,CASSLISGETQYF
15,-,-,TRBV28,TRBJ1-1,TGTGCCAGCAGTTCCGGGACACGCATGAACACTGAAGCTTTCTTT,CASSSGTRMNTEAFF
11,-,few,TRBV6-1,TRBJ1-1,TGTGCCACCAAGAAAGGGGTGGCAGCTTTCTTT,CATKKGVAAFF
16,TRBD1,-,TRBV5-1,TRBJ1-1,TGCGCCAGCAGCGGGGGACAGGGAACCATGAACACTGAAGCTTTCTTT,CASSGGQGTMNTEAFF
15,TRBD1,-,TRBV28,TRBJ1-5,TGTGCCAGCAGCCTAGGGGGCATGGGATTTCAGCCCCAGCATTTT,CASSLGGMGFQPQHF
15,TRBD1,-,TRBV7-9,TRBJ1-4,TGTGCCAGCAGCTTGAGACAGGGTAATGGAGAAAAACTGTTTTTT,CASSLRQGNGEKLFF
15,TRBD1,once,TRBV7-6,TRBJ1-5,TGTGCCAGCAGCTTAAACAGGGGAGACAATCAGCCCCAGCATTTT,CASSLNRGDNQPQHF
15,TRBD1,-,TRBV5-6,TRBJ1-4,TGTGCCAGCAGCTTCAGGGGGCGAGGTAATGAAAAACTGTTTTTT,CASSFRGRGNEKLFF
15,-,-,TRBV30,TRBJ2-4,TGTGCCTGGAGTGTGTCAGGGCTAGCCAAAAACATTCAGTACTTC,CAWSVSGLAKNIQYF
18,TRBD2,few,TRBV11-2,TRBJ2-1,TGTGCCAGCAGCTTAGATGGGGGACTAGCGGCCTCCTACAATGAGCAGTTCTTC,CASSLDGGLAASYNEQFF
15,-,-,TRBV11-1,TRBJ2-3,TGTGCCAGCAGCTTAGGTCGGGAGCGAACAGATACGCAGTATTTT,CASSLGRERTDTQYF
16,-,-,TRBV5-4,TRBJ1-1,TGTGCCAGCAGACATTCGGCAGGGCCATTGTGGACTGAAGCTTTCTTT,CASRHSAGPLWTEAFF
15,-,-,TRBV5-6,TRBJ1-5,TGTGCCAGCAGCCATCAGGCGCAGGGGCCGCAGCCCCAGCATTTT,CASSHQAQGPQPQHF
14,-,-,TRBV6-1,TRBJ2-3,TGTGCCAGCAGTACCGGGACTTGGGCAGATACGCAGTATTTT,CASSTGTWADTQYF
13,-,few,TRBV28,TRBJ2-3,TGTGCCTCAAGGACAAGACACACAGATACGCAGTATTTT,CASRTRHTDTQYF
15,-,-,TRBV25-1,TRBJ2-7,TGTGCCAGCAGTGGTCCGCGGCGGTTCCCCTACGAGCAGTACTTC,CASSGPRRFPYEQYF
12,-,-,TRBV19,TRBJ2-2,TGTGCCAGTAGTATCCCATTCGGGGAGCTGTTTTTT,CASSIPFGELFF
14,-,-,TRBV27,TRBJ1-1,TGTGCCAGCAGTTTCGGAGCCCCAAACACTGAAGCTTTCTTT,CASSFGAPNTEAFF
13,TRBD2,-,TRBV7-2,TRBJ2-7,TGTGCCAGCAGTCTAGCGGGCTCCTACGAGCAGTACTTC,CASSLAGSYEQYF
14,TRBD2,-,TRBV7-8,TRBJ2-7,TGTGCCAGCAGTCCGACTAGCGGTACCTTTATTTGGTACTTC,CASSPTSGTFIWYF
14,-,-,TRBV14,TRBJ2-7,TGTGCCAGCAGCCCAAGCGGCACTCGGCACGAGCAGTACTTC,CASSPSGTRHEQYF
15,TRBD1,once,TRBV6-6,TRBJ1-5,TGTGCCAGCAGTCAATGGGACAGGGGCGCTCAGCCCCAGCATTTT,CASSQWDRGAQPQHF
15,-,once,TRBV19,TRBJ1-2,TGTGCCAGTAGTATCTCGGGGACACATAACTATGGCTACACCTTC,CASSISGTHNYGYTF
17,TRBD2,once,TRBV4-2,TRBJ2-2,TGTGCCAGCAGCCAACTTACAGCGGGGCCCTTCACCGGGGAGCTGTTTTTT,CASSQLTAGPFTGELFF
13,TRBD1,-,TRBV9,TRBJ1-1,TGTGCCAGCAGCGTGTCAGGGGGCACTGAAGCTTTCTTT,CASSVSGGTEAFF
13,TRBD1,-,TRBV7-3,TRBJ1-1,TGTGCCAGCAGCTCGGACAGGGACACTGAAGCTTTCTTT,CASSSDRDTEAFF
15,TRBD1,-,TRBV7-9,TRBJ1-2,TGTGCCAGCACTCGACCGGGACAGGGGGAAGGAGGCTACACCTTC,CASTRPGQGEGGYTF
16,TRBD2,-,TRBV28,TRBJ2-3,TGTGCCAGCATAAACTATAGGACTAGCGGGACAGATACGCAGTATTTT,CASINYRTSGTDTQYF
13,-,once,TRBV30,TRBJ1-5,TGTGCCTGGAGCGCACAGTTGGATCAGCCCCAGCATTTT,CAWSAQLDQPQHF
16,TRBD1,once,TRBV6-5,TRBJ1-2,TGTGCCAGCAGTTACTCGAACCCGACAGGGGTCTTTGGCTACACCTTC,CASSYSNPTGVFGYTF
13,-,-,TRBV30,TRBJ2-7,TGTGCCTGGAGATTGTCGGGGGCCTACGAGCAGTACTTC,CAWRLSGAYEQYF
13,TRBD1,-,TRBV27,TRBJ1-1,TGTGCCAGCAGTTTTACAGGGGGTACTGAAGCTTTCTTT,CASSFTGGTEAFF
15,-,-,TRBV7-9,TRBJ1-2,TGTGCCAGCAGCTTAACGGACACCCCGGGCAATGGCTACACCTTC,CASSLTDTPGNGYTF
14,-,-,TRBV11-2,TRBJ2-7,TGTGCCAGCAGCTTTTCTGGAGGGACCTACGAGCAGTACTTC,CASSFSGGTYEQYF
16,-,-,TRBV21-1,TRBJ1-5,TGTGCCAGCAGCAAACGGGGATTGACAGGGAAACAGCCCCAGCATTTT,CASSKRGLTGKQPQHF
15,TRBD2,-,TRBV18,TRBJ2-1,TGTGCCAGCTCAATAATAACTAGCGGTAACAATGAGCAGTTCTTC,CASSIITSGNNEQFF
15,TRBD1,-,TRBV18,TRBJ1-6,TGTGCCAGCTCACCACCGGACAGGTTAGGATCACCCCTCCACTTT,CASSPPDRLGSPLHF
11,-,-,TRBV11-2,TRBJ2-7,TGTGCCAGCAGCTTTCGTCACGAGCAGTACTTC,CASSFRHEQYF
14,TRBD2,-,TRBV6-5,TRBJ2-1,TGTGCCAGCAGTGCCTCTAGCGGGAGGGCCGGGCAGTTCTTC,CASSASSGRAGQFF
15,-,-,TRBV5-1,TRBJ1-1,TGCGCCAGCAGCTCAGGGGTAGGGATGAACACTGAAGCTTTCTTT,CASSSGVGMNTEAFF
17,-,-,TRBV28,TRBJ2-5,TGTGCCAGCAGTCGACCCCTTGGGGGGAGTGGACGAGAGACCCAGTACTTC,CASSRPLGGSGRETQYF
16,TRBD1,few,TRBV7-2,TRBJ1-1,TGTGCCAGCAGACCAAGGACAGGGGGGTCGAACACTGAAGCTTTCTTT,CASRPRTGGSNTEAFF
14,TRBD1,-,TRBV28,TRBJ1-2,TGTGCCAGCAGTCCACCGGGACAGGGGAATGGCTACACCTTC,CASSPPGQGNGYTF